One sample yielded the 5 T cell receptor beta chains listed below, sequenced in a study of cytomegalovirus exposure and HLA in healthy donors (dated by TCRdb to between 2016 and 2019). Library generation was performed with the immunoSEQ multiplex PCR assay. For the multiplex PCR, a mixture combining 60 forward primers for TCR Vbeta segments and 13 reverse primers for TCR Jbeta segments was used. Entries here come from immuneACCESS through TCRdb and include only in-frame sequences with V and J called. Some clones fail to appear in such tables; in the studies checked, an unresolved V gene covers under half of the shortfall, and the cause of the remainder is unknown. For this sample there are approximately 190,000 clones; roughly four fifths appear just once. The top ten clones comprise around 6.3% of the sample. The specimen sequenced was PBMCs. These receptors came from a woman aged 45-65 years in good health and CMV-seropositive.

The chain combines TRBV19 with TRBJ2-7; 7 nucleotides agree with TRBD1. This CDR3 region has 14 residues. The junction had 5 bases not matched to a gene; V was cut back by 3 bases and J by 3 bases. From germline, CDR1 is LNHDA and CDR2 SQIVND (reference sequence). The CDR3 reads CASSIRTGDYEQYF. In DNA form, the CDR3 reads TGTGCCAGTAGTATCCGGACAGGAGACTACGAGCAGTACTTC.

V gene TRBV5-1 combines with J gene TRBJ1-4; 7 nucleotides align to TRBD1. The trim removed 4 bases at V and 8 bases at J, leaving 8 bases unmatched. Per the germline V gene, CDR1 is SGHRS and CDR2 is YFSETQ. The CDR3 contains 14 residues. The CDR3 DNA reads TGCGCCAGCAGCCGGGACAGCCCAGGGGAAAAACTGTTTTTT. Its protein is CASSRDSPGEKLFF. Variable domain in full (rest from reference TRBV5-1 and TRBJ1-4): KAGVTQTPRYLIKTRGQQVTLSCSPISGHRSVSWYQQTPGQGLQFLFEYFSETQRNKGNFPGRFSGRQFSNSRSEMNVSTLELGDSALYLCASSRDSPGEKLFFGSGTQLSVL.

The rearrangement joins TRBV2 to TRBJ2-3; a possible D gene is TRBD2 (5 bases). Germline CDR1 and CDR2: SNHLY and FYNNEI. The V and J ends lost 6 bases and 3 bases respectively, with 7 bases between them. The CDR3 totals 12 residues. The CDR3 sequence: CASRGVTDTQYF. In DNA, the CDR3 is TGTGCCAGCAGGGGAGTTACAGATACGCAGTATTTT.

The genes are TRBV2 and TRBJ1-2; 7 bases agree with TRBD1. Germline lookup yields CDR1 SNHLY and CDR2 FYNNEI. V lost 5 bases and J lost 4; bases outside the gene matches: 10. The CDR3 has 15 residues. CDR3 nucleotide sequence: TGTGCCAGCAGTACCGGGACAGCTGATATCTATGGCTACACCTTC. This encodes CASSTGTADIYGYTF.

The V and J genes are TRBV6-5 and TRBJ1-6; D ambiguous. CDR3 size: 14 residues. CDR1 is MNHEY and CDR2 is SVGAGI in the germline V gene. The germline V and J ends were trimmed by 5 bases and 10 bases, with 15 bases remaining between them. The CDR3 bases are TGTGCCAGCAGTAGACTTATAGGTTCGTCACCCCTCCACTTT. As protein: CASSRLIGSSPLHF.